The clone carrying this TCR beta chain was picked up one time. Methods used by the authors: Reference gene primer amplification yielded estimated nucleated cell counts. The method was immunoSEQ multiplex PCR; TCRdb's version includes in-frame clones alone and lacks a portion of them. The V and J calls and clone size are taken from that table; D and trimming were inferred from the DNA. The data contain around 230,000 clones, around 88% of them singletons. This entry belongs to a study of blood T cell repertoires in COVID-19. Germline trimming cut 3 bases from V and 5 bases from J; bases unmatched to any gene: 8. This CDR3 has 15 amino acids. CDR1 is SGDLS, CDR2 YYNGEE, per germline. The participants were between roughly 18 and 100 years old and came from some 25 US areas.

The sample was PBMCs or T cells enriched from blood (not recorded which). The source is a middle-aged woman with acute COVID-19. The chain recombines TRBV9 with TRBJ1-1; 9 nucleotides align to TRBD1. CDR3 sequence (DNA): TGTGCCAGCAGCGCACTGGGACAGGGCGCGACTGAAGCTTTCTTT. Translation: CASSALGQGATEAFF.